This is a list of T cell receptor beta chains from one sample in a study of blood T cell repertoires in COVID-19. Clones were read by immunoSEQ multiplex PCR, and TCRdb kept only the in-frame ones, dropping some. The sample lists about 140,000 clones, around 87% occurring once. Sequencing was carried out using peripheral blood. All receptors derive from a man aged 45-65 years with active COVID-19. Both conserved end residues are part of each CDR3. Each record gives: V gene, J gene, clone size, D gene, CDR3 length, CDR3 protein, CDR3 DNA. A D gene is named only where the DNA matches it firmly. Expanded clones get a size class; other rows say once, few or many, or leave the size out.

v_gene: TRBV3-1/TRBV3-2
j_gene: TRBJ2-2
abundance: NA
d_gene: NA
len: 16
CDR3aa: CASSHVTLEGTGELFF
CDR3nt: TGTGCCAGCAGCCATGTGACTCTCGAGGGCACCGGGGAGCTGTTTTTT

v_gene: TRBV6-4
j_gene: TRBJ2-7
abundance: NA
d_gene: NA
len: 18
CDR3aa: CASSDSGRSQSSFYEQYF
CDR3nt: TGTGCCAGCAGTGACTCGGGCAGGTCACAGTCTTCCTTCTACGAGCAGTACTTC

v_gene: TRBV19
j_gene: TRBJ1-3
abundance: NA
d_gene: NA
len: 15
CDR3aa: CASSIKGDPGSTIYF
CDR3nt: TGTGCCAGTAGTATAAAGGGGGATCCGGGTTCCACCATATATTTT

v_gene: TRBV5-1
j_gene: TRBJ2-7
abundance: few
d_gene: TRBD1
len: 13
CDR3aa: CASSPRQGYEQYF
CDR3nt: TGCGCCAGCAGCCCCCGACAGGGGTACGAGCAGTACTTC

v_gene: TRBV6-2/TRBV6-3
j_gene: TRBJ2-7
abundance: NA
d_gene: TRBD2
len: 16
CDR3aa: CASSYISGGTAYEQYF
CDR3nt: TGTGCCAGCAGTTACATCAGCGGGGGCACCGCCTACGAGCAGTACTTC

v_gene: TRBV9
j_gene: TRBJ2-3
abundance: NA
d_gene: NA
len: 14
CDR3aa: CASSVQGPGDTQYF
CDR3nt: TGTGCCAGCAGCGTCCAGGGGCCGGGAGATACGCAGTATTTT

v_gene: TRBV3-1/TRBV3-2
j_gene: TRBJ2-7
abundance: NA
d_gene: TRBD2
len: 15
CDR3aa: CASSLVKSGGYEQYF
CDR3nt: TGTGCCAGCAGCCTCGTTAAAAGCGGGGGCTACGAGCAGTACTTC

v_gene: TRBV10-3
j_gene: TRBJ1-1
abundance: NA
d_gene: NA
len: 13
CDR3aa: CAISYGVPTEAFF
CDR3nt: TGTGCCATCAGTTACGGGGTCCCCACTGAAGCTTTCTTT

v_gene: TRBV13
j_gene: TRBJ1-3
abundance: NA
d_gene: NA
len: 15
CDR3aa: CASSSYRDSGNTIYF
CDR3nt: TGTGCCAGCAGCTCCTACAGGGACTCTGGAAACACCATATATTTT

v_gene: TRBV9
j_gene: TRBJ2-3
abundance: NA
d_gene: NA
len: 12
CDR3aa: CASSVDKNTQYF
CDR3nt: TGTGCCAGCAGCGTAGATAAAAATACGCAGTATTTT

v_gene: TRBV11-2
j_gene: TRBJ1-5
abundance: NA
d_gene: NA
len: 14
CDR3aa: CASSLGGPNQPQHF
CDR3nt: TGTGCCAGCAGCTTAGGAGGCCCCAATCAGCCCCAGCATTTT

v_gene: TRBV7-9
j_gene: TRBJ2-2
abundance: few
d_gene: TRBD1
len: 15
CDR3aa: CASSLTGVNTGELFF
CDR3nt: TGTGCCAGCAGCTTGACAGGGGTGAACACCGGGGAGCTGTTTTTT

v_gene: TRBV27
j_gene: TRBJ2-7
abundance: NA
d_gene: NA
len: 17
CDR3aa: CASSPGSWIRFSYEQYF
CDR3nt: TGTGCCAGCAGTCCGGGTTCGTGGATTAGATTTTCCTACGAGCAGTACTTC

v_gene: TRBV6-5
j_gene: TRBJ2-3
abundance: NA
d_gene: NA
len: 13
CDR3aa: CASRLASTDTQYF
CDR3nt: TGTGCCAGCAGGCTAGCGAGCACAGATACGCAGTATTTT

v_gene: TRBV14
j_gene: TRBJ1-6
abundance: NA
d_gene: TRBD1
len: 16
CDR3aa: CASSLYTGGGNSPLHF
CDR3nt: TGTGCCAGCAGCCTTTACACAGGGGGCGGTAATTCACCCCTCCACTTT

v_gene: TRBV9
j_gene: TRBJ2-1
abundance: NA
d_gene: TRBD2
len: 17
CDR3aa: CASSVVRSSGGANEQFF
CDR3nt: TGTGCCAGCAGCGTAGTCAGATCGAGCGGGGGGGCCAATGAGCAGTTCTTC

v_gene: TRBV2
j_gene: TRBJ1-4
abundance: NA
d_gene: NA
len: 17
CDR3aa: CASSVRGEGSTNEKLFF
CDR3nt: TGTGCCAGCAGTGTGAGAGGGGAGGGTAGCACTAATGAAAAACTGTTTTTT